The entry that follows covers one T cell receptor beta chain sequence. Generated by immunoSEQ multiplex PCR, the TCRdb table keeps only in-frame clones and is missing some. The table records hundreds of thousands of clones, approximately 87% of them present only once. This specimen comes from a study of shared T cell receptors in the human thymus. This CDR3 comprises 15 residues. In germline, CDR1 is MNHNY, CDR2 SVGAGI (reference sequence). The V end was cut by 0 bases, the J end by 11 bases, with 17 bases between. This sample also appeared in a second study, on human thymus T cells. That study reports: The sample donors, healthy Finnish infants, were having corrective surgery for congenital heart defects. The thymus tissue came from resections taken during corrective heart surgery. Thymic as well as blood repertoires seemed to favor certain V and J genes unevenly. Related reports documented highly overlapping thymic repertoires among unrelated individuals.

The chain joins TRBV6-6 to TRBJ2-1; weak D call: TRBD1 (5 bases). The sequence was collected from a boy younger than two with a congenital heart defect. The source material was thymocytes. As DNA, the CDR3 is TGTGCCAGCAGTTACTCGACCCTAGGGGCCCGGAAGCAGTTCTTC. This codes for CASSYSTLGARKQFF.